A selection of T cell receptor beta chains follows, all from one sample in a study of CD8+CD57+ T cells in acquired aplastic anemia. TCRdb itself ran the reads through MiXCR, one entry per CDR3 protein. In the table there are about 110,000 distinct CDR3 sequences, 50% to 65% of which are singletons. The sequencing sample was made of sorted CD4+, CD8+, or CD8+CD57+ T cells (not recorded which) from PBMCs. The receptors were sampled from a human donor in good health, serving as a control. Both conserved end residues are part of each CDR3. D genes are given only for firm matches. Clone size is given for some rows only: seen once, a few or many times, or a class if the clone is expanded.

>TRBJ2-7|TRBD2|TRBV7-8|many
TGTGCCAGCAGCCCCCAAACTAGCGGGGGGGCAAGCAACGAGCAGTACTTC
CASSPQTSGGASNEQYF
>TRBJ2-1|TRBD2|TRBV15|once
TGTGCCACCAGCAACCAACAGAGCGGGGCCAATGAGCAGTTCTTC
CATSNQQSGANEQFF
>TRBJ2-7|TRBD1|TRBV12-3/TRBV12-4|-
TGTGCCAGCAGCTTAGCGGTGGTGGGGACAGGGCCATCCTACGAGCAGTACTTC
CASSLAVVGTGPSYEQYF
>TRBJ1-5|TRBD1|TRBV12-3/TRBV12-4|many
TGTGCCAGCAGCTTGGGACAGGTAGGACAGCCCCAGCATTTT
CASSLGQVGQPQHF
>TRBJ1-1|TRBD1|TRBV29-1|once
TGCAGCGCCGGACAGGGAGTCCCGAACACTGAAGCTTTCTTT
CSAGQGVPNTEAFF
>TRBJ2-7|-|TRBV25-1|-
TGTGCCAGCAGCCCCCCCGGGAACCCCTACGAGCAGTACTTC
CASSPPGNPYEQYF
>TRBJ1-6|-|TRBV25-1|-
TGTGCCAGCAGTGAGTTGTGGCAGCGCGGTTCACCCCTCCACTTT
CASSELWQRGSPLHF
>TRBJ2-2|TRBD1|TRBV24-1|-
TGTGCCACCAGAGAACCGGGGACAGGGGACACCGGGGAGCTGTTTTTT
CATREPGTGDTGELFF
>TRBJ2-1|TRBD2|TRBV20-1|once
TGCAGTGCTAGGACCGGGACTAGCTACAATGAGCAGTTCTTC
CSARTGTSYNEQFF
>TRBJ1-5|-|TRBV19|many
TGTGCCAGTAGTTTTTCAGTGGCAGGCCTCAATCAGCCCCAGCATTTT
CASSFSVAGLNQPQHF
>TRBJ2-5|-|TRBV20-1|-
TGCAGTGCTAGACTAAGAGCGGAGACCCAGTACTTC
CSARLRAETQYF
>TRBJ2-7|TRBD1|TRBV9|-
TGTGCCAGCAGTGCTAGAGATGATTATGTGACAGGGAGCTCCTACGAGCAGTACTTC
CASSARDDYVTGSSYEQYF
>TRBJ1-2|-|TRBV20-1|-
TGCAGTGCTCCCCCCCAGGGAAGCTATGGCTACACCTTC
CSAPPQGSYGYTF
>TRBJ2-5|-|TRBV7-6|once
TGTGCCAGCAGCTTAGTCGCGTCGAGCGGAGAGACCCAGTACTTC
CASSLVASSGETQYF